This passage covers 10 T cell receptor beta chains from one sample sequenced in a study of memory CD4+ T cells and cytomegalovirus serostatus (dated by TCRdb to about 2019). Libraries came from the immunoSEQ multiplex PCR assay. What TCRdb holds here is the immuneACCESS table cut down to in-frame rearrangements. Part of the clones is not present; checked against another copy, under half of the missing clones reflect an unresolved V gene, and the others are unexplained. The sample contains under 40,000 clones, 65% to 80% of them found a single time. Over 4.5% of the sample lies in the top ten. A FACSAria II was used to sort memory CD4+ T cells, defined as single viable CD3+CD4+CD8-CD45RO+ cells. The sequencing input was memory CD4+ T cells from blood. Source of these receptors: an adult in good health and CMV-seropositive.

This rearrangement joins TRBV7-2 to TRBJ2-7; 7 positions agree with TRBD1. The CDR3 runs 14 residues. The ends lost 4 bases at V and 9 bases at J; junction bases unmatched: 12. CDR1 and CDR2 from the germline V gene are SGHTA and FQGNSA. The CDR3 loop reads CASSSSGQTMGQYF. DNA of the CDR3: TGTGCCAGCAGCTCCTCGGGACAGACGATGGGGCAGTACTTC.

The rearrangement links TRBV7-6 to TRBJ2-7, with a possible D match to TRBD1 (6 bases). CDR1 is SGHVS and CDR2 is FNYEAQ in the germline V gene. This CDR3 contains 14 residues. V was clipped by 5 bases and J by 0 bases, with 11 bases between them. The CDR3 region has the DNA TGTGCCAGCAGCAGACAGGCGAGCTCCTACGAGCAGTACTTC. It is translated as CASSRQASSYEQYF. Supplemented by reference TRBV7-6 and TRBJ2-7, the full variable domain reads GAGVSQSPRYKVTKRGQDVALRCDPISGHVSLYWYRQALGQGPEFLTYFNYEAQQDKSGLPNDRFSAERPEGSISTLTIQRTEQRDSAMYRCASSRQASSYEQYFGPGTRLTVT.

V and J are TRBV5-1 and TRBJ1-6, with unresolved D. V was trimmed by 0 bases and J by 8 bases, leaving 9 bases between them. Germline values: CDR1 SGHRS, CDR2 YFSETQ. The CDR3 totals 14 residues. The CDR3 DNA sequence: TGCGCCAGCAGCTTGGGGCAGGAATATTCACCCCTCCACTTT. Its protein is CASSLGQEYSPLHF.

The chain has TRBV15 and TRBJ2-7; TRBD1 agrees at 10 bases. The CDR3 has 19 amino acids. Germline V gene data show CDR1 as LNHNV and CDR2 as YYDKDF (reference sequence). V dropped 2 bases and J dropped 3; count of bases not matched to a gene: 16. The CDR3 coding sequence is TGTGCCACCAGCAGAAGAGTACGGGCCGGGACAGGGGTTTACTACGAGCAGTACTTC. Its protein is CATSRRVRAGTGVYYEQYF.

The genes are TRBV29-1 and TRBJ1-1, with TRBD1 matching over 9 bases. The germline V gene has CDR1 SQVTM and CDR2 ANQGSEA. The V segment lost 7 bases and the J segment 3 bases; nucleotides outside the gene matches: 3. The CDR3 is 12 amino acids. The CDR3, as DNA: TGCAGCGCGGGACAGGGATACACTGAAGCTTTCTTT. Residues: CSAGQGYTEAFF.

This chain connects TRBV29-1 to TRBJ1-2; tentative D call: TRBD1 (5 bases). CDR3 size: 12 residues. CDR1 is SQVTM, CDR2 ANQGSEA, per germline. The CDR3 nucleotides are TGCACAGGGTTGTCGGCTAACTATGGCTACACCTTC. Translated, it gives CTGLSANYGYTF.

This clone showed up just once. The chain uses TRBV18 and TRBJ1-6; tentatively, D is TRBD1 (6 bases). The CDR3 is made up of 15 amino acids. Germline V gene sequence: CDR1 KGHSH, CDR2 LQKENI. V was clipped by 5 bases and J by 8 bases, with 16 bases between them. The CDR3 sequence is CASSFGTYGDSPLHF. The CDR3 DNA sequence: TGTGCCAGCTCATTCGGGACATACGGGGATTCACCCCTCCACTTT.

In nucleotides, the CDR3 is TGCGCCAGCAGCCAGTCTACCTCTAATTCACCCCTCCACTTT. It encodes CASSQSTSNSPLHF. The rearrangement links TRBV4-3 to TRBJ1-6; D uncertain. CDR3 size: 14 residues. The V and J ends lost 3 bases and 6 bases respectively, with 9 bases between them. CDR1 is LGHNA and CDR2 is YSLEER in the germline V gene.

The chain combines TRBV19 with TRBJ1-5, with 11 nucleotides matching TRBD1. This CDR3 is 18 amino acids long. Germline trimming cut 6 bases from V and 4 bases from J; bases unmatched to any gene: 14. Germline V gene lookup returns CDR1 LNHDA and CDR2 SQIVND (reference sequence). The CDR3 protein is CASSFSGTGGFRNQPQHF. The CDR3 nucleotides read TGTGCCAGTAGCTTCTCCGGGACAGGGGGTTTTAGGAATCAGCCCCAGCATTTT.

CDR3 in amino acids: CASNPRGYDSEQFF. The CDR3 DNA follows: TGTGCCAGCAACCCTCGAGGGTATGATTCTGAGCAGTTCTTC. The V gene is TRBV6-5, the J gene TRBJ2-1, with a weak D call TRBD2 (5 bases). Germline lookup yields CDR1 MNHEY and CDR2 SVGAGI. Trimming pared 7 bases from V and 9 bases from J, leaving 19 bases between. This CDR3 comprises 14 residues.